This T cell receptor (beta chain) stems from a study of identical twins. The V end lost 2 bases, the J end lost 2 bases, and 16 bases lay between the germline ends. The germline V gene encodes CDR1 MDHEN and CDR2 SYDVKM. The CDR3 is 16 residues long. Using its own MiXCR run on the 5' RACE reads, TCRdb lists one record per CDR3 protein. The table shows around 490,000 distinct CDR3 sequences, with roughly an eighth occurring only once. Notes on the study in general: Out-of-frame alpha sequences that twins shared showed excess low generation probability.

Details on this clonotype: The antigen is undetermined.

The same data also went into a second study, on yellow fever vaccine responses in identical twins.

The J gene is TRBJ2-7, the V gene TRBV28; D gene ambiguous. The sequence derives from a woman under 30 in good health. The sequenced material came from CD4+ T cells sorted from blood. CDR3 DNA: TGTGCCAGCAGTTTAATAGGCAAAGGTGTTACCTACGAGCAGTACTTC. Its translation: CASSLIGKGVTYEQYF.